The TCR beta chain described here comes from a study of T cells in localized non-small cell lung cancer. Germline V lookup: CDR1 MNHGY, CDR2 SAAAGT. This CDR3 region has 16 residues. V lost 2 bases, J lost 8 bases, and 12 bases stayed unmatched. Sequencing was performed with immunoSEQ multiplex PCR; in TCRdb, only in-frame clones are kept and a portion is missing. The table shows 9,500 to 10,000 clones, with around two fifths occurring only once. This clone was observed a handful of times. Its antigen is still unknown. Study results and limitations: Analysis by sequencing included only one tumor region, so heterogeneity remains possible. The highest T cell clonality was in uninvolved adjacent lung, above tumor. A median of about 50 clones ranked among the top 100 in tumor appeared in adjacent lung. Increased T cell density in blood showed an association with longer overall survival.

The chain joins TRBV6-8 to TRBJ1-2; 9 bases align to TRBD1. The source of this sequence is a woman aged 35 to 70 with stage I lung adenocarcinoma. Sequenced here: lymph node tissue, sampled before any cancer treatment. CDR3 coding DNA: TGTGCCAGCAGTTACGAGCTCATACCGGGACAGGGAGGCTACACCTTC. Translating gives CASSYELIPGQGGYTF.